This record looks at one T cell receptor beta chain sequence and its context. The specificity of this receptor is unknown. Per-nucleotide qualities are absent, and no much larger clonotype sits a single base away. Preparation of the library involved UMI-ligation and nested PCR. To cover both TRBC1 and TRBC2, the beta constant-region primer consisted of an equimolar mix of two oligonucleotides. The ligated cDNA went through four rounds of PCR with nested alpha and beta constant-region primers together with the SP2 primer. A single-stranded oligonucleotide containing the SP2 primer and a 12-nucleotide UMI was joined to the 3' end of the cDNA by T4 RNA ligase 1. Incubation of the ligation reaction lasted roughly 20-24 hours at 16 degrees C. To avoid over-amplification, PCR2 was usually performed as a SYBR Green qPCR and halted once a predetermined threshold was reached. Agencourt AMPure XP magnetic beads were used for all purifications after the first. Library amounts were measured by Qubit and library quality was assessed on a TapeStation, where the main peak was expected at around 650 bp. Sequencing of the pooled libraries was done on an Illumina MiSeq using v2 2x251 paired-end kits, which typically yielded roughly 1-2.1 million reads per sample. Each sample library was pooled at around 4.1 nM, and about 5-7% PhiX was included to improve cluster recognition. The authors' pipeline ran thus. Using tag matching that tolerated one base-pair mismatch, Decombinator assigned V and J genes to FASTQ reads that had been processed by Demultiplexor. UMIs were used by Collapsinator to correct both sequencing errors and frequency errors arising from PCR heterogeneity. CDR3Translator translated TCRs and extracted CDR3s from the conserved cysteine to the FGXG phenylalanine, flagging non-productive sequences. Repertoires were subsampled to equal numbers of UMI-defined TCRs before Gini, Shannon entropy and inverse Simpson indices were calculated. Within the linear range, a power law was fitted by maximum likelihood to the distributions of clonotype abundance. For one naive CD8 sample, the pipeline and MIGEC produced similar UMI counts, unique TCR numbers and clonal distributions. One analysis removed from the naive repertoire any naive TCRs that were also found in any memory subset from the same donor. The repertoires were searched for 5,500 to 7,500 CMV-associated CDR3 sequences that had been compiled from VDJdb and a published dataset. TCRdb reprocessed the public reads (quality trimming at Q25 with fastp, clone calling with MiXCR) and kept in-frame beta chains. Identical CDR3 proteins give one entry, which carries the most common genes and DNA. The V and J calls here are based on TCRdb, not the publication. In this sample the table shows over 110,000 distinct CDR3 sequences, under 25% of which occur a single time. The ten largest clones represent about 0.57% of the sample.

From the second PCR step on, the TCR alpha and beta chain libraries were amplified in separate reactions. To determine each donor's CMV status, fresh PBMCs were stimulated overnight with CMV viral lysate, and IFNgamma production from CD4+ T cells was then assessed. Miltenyi beads were used first to positively select CD4 T cells, and CD8 T cells were then positively selected from the CD4-negative fraction. Cells were stained for CD3, CD4, CD8, CD45RA, CD27 and a live/dead dye and were sorted on a BD Aria II into four subsets based on CD45RA and CD27. Blood came from a few healthy volunteers, each fractionated into CD4 and CD8 T cells and then into four differentiation subsets. About 120 ml of peripheral blood was taken from each donor, and PBMC were separated by density-gradient centrifugation on Ficoll-Paque PLUS. Sorted cells were lysed in RLT buffer, after which RNA was extracted using a Qiagen RNeasy kit and stored at -80 degrees C.

There are 11 amino acids in the CDR3, from cysteine to phenylalanine inclusive. The sequence is cut down to CDR3 DNA, 33 bases in frame from base 1. V is pared back by 5 bases and J by 10 bases, with 11 bases lying between the germline termini. According to the germline V gene, CDR1 reads SQVTM and CDR2 reads ANQGSEA. These data originate in a study of naive and memory T cell subsets (TCRdb year 2017). Background for the entire study: An open-source, UMI-based TCR alpha and beta sequencing pipeline was applied to sorted naive and memory peripheral blood T cell subsets. The results of the functional CMV T cell responses matched the IgG serology results in every case. RNA was DNase-treated and reverse transcribed with TCR constant-region primers, mostly using SuperScript III. Study-wide findings and limitations: The repertoire findings for the naive and memory subsets could not be validated, as no ground truth was available. Single alpha or beta chain sequences, rather than paired alpha/beta receptors, were used to define clonotypes. In both CD4 and CD8 cells, the Gini index increased while Shannon and inverse Simpson diversity decreased from naive through CM, EM and EMRA. After error correction, only a single occurrence was seen for over 95% of naive TCR sequences, so much steeper abundance distributions were produced than in memory subsets. RNA-based TCR counts may be affected by expression changes linked to T cell activation and differentiation. A few larger clonotypes were found in naive repertoires, especially CD8, and these larger clonotypes were possibly memory cells re-expressing CD45RA. The abundance of TCRs followed a power law with an exponent that differed between naive and memory subsets yet stayed consistent across the three individuals.

This sequence uses TRBV29-1 and TRBJ2-2, with the D gene uncertain. The source of this sequence is a human donor in good health. Material: naive CD8+ T cells from blood. The sample's cell subset or site label, in plain terms: naive T cells, CD45RA high CD27+. In nucleotides, the sequence is TGCAGCGTTAAGGTCGCACTGGAGCTGTTTTTT. It translates to CSVKVALELFF.